The next 21 T cell receptor beta chains were all read from a single sample in a study of cytomegalovirus exposure and HLA in healthy donors. The PCR had 60 Vbeta and 13 Jbeta primers. The method was immunoSEQ multiplex PCR; TCRdb's version includes in-frame clones alone and lacks a portion of them. Here the sample spans 100,000 or so clones, around 75% being singletons. The specimen was PBMCs. The receptors were sampled from a woman aged 18-29 years in good health and CMV-seropositive.

The J gene is TRBJ2-1, the V gene TRBV13; 8 bases are a match to TRBD2. Trimming took 5 bases from V and 7 from J; bases not matched to a gene: 13. The CDR3 has 16 amino acids. Germline V gene sequence: CDR1 PRHDT, CDR2 FYEKMQ (reference sequence). The DNA for the CDR3 is TGTGCCAGCAGCACTCAAGATAGACTAGCGAGGAATGAGCAGTTCTTC. Its protein product is CASSTQDRLARNEQFF.

The chain combines TRBV9 with TRBJ1-5; D is unresolved. The CDR3 consists of 16 residues. CDR1 and CDR2 (germline): SGDLS, YYNGEE. V lost 3 bases to trimming and J lost 1 base, with 14 bases between them. The CDR3 sequence: CASSAKTRKSNQPQHF. In DNA form, the CDR3 reads TGTGCCAGCAGCGCCAAAACGCGGAAAAGCAATCAGCCCCAGCATTTT. Full variable domain (remainder filled in from reference TRBV9 and TRBJ1-5): DSGVTQTPKHLITATGQRVTLRCSPRSGDLSVYWYQQSLDQGLQFLIQYYNGEERAKGNILERFSAQQFPDLHSELNLSSLELGDSALYFCASSAKTRKSNQPQHFGDGTRLSIL.

This sequence joins TRBV7-2 and TRBJ2-7; 8 bases map to TRBD2. Germline V gene data show CDR1 as SGHTA and CDR2 as FQGNSA. This CDR3 contains 18 residues. Trimming at V came to 4 bases and at J to 4 bases, leaving 18 bases not matched to a gene. This chain's CDR3 is CASSSREGIAGLQYEQYF. CDR3 in DNA: TGTGCCAGCAGCTCCCGAGAGGGAATAGCGGGACTCCAGTACGAGCAGTACTTC.

This clone was observed a handful of times. This sequence joins TRBV6-5 and TRBJ1-2; the match to TRBD1 covers 7 bases. Trimming took 0 bases from V and 8 from J; bases not matched to a gene: 6. CDR3 length: 14 amino acids. Germline V lookup: CDR1 MNHEY, CDR2 SVGAGI. The DNA for the CDR3 is TGTGCCAGCAGTTACTCGACAGGGCTCAACGGCTACACCTTC. As protein: CASSYSTGLNGYTF.

V gene TRBV7-9 combines with J gene TRBJ2-5; 10 nucleotides agree with TRBD2. The CDR3 has 17 residues. Losses at the gene ends were 5 bases for V and 1 base for J; bases not matched to a gene: 10. Per germline, CDR1 SEHNR and CDR2 FQNEAQ (reference sequence). CDR3 sequence: CASSDTSGADLQETQYF. CDR3 in DNA: TGTGCCAGCAGCGACACTAGCGGGGCGGACCTCCAAGAGACCCAGTACTTC.

This clone is a singleton in its sample. One junction end disagrees with the germline gene, perhaps due to a read error. The chain is built from TRBV7-7 and TRBJ2-5; possible D gene TRBD1, 6 bases. CDR1 SSHAT and CDR2 FNYEAQ come from the germline V gene (reference sequence). This CDR3 spans 13 amino acids. The CDR3 protein is CASSPGVRETQYF. CDR3 bases: TGTGCTAGCAGCCCAGGGGTAAGGGAGACCCAGTACTTC.

The chain has TRBV2 and TRBJ2-1; D is ambiguous. V lost 6 bases and J lost 10, with 7 bases in between. The CDR3 is made up of 10 amino acids. The germline gives CDR1 SNHLY, CDR2 FYNNEI. The CDR3 nucleotides are TGTGCCAGCAGCAGGTTGGAGCAGTTCTTC. Translated, it gives CASSRLEQFF.

The rearrangement links TRBV28 to TRBJ2-1; 7 bases fit TRBD2. The CDR3 runs to 17 residues. The V gene's germline CDR1 is MDHEN and CDR2 SYDVKM. V was pared by 4 bases and J by 6 bases, with 15 bases of the junction left unmatched. CDR3 residues: CASSYPSGVAGGNEQFF. CDR3 bases: TGTGCCAGCAGTTACCCTAGCGGAGTCGCTGGGGGCAATGAGCAGTTCTTC.

The rearrangement links TRBV28 to TRBJ2-1; TRBD2 might be the D (6 bases). The CDR3 spans 14 residues. Looked up from germline, CDR1 is MDHEN and CDR2 is SYDVKM. V lost 7 bases to trimming and J lost 6 bases, with 16 bases between them. CDR3 nucleotide sequence: TGTGCCAGCAATTCCCGGGGACTGGTCAATGAGCAGTTCTTC. It specifies CASNSRGLVNEQFF.

The chain uses TRBV30 and TRBJ1-2, with D possibly matching TRBD1 (6 bases). This CDR3 contains 14 residues. V shed 1 base and J shed 4 bases, with 13 bases lying between them. Germline CDR1 reads GTSNPN; CDR2 reads SVGIG (reference sequence). CDR3 in amino acids: CAWSGGGAFYGYTF. The CDR3 bases are TGTGCCTGGAGTGGGGGGGGCGCGTTCTATGGCTACACCTTC.

This clone was counted many times. The chain employs TRBV19 and TRBJ1-1, with D tentatively TRBD1 (6 bases). This CDR3 comprises 12 residues. Trimming removed 4 bases from V and 6 bases from J, with 9 bases in between. Germline CDR1 LNHDA, CDR2 SQIVND (reference sequence). CDR3 DNA sequence: TGTGCCAGTAGTAAACAGGGTGCTGAAGCTTTCTTT. Residues: CASSKQGAEAFF. Supplemented by reference TRBV19 and TRBJ1-1, the full variable domain reads DGGITQSPKYLFRKEGQNVTLSCEQNLNHDAMYWYRQDPGQGLRLIYYSQIVNDFQKGDIAEGYSVSREKKESFPLTVTSAQKNPTAFYLCASSKQGAEAFFGQGTRLTVV.

This chain connects TRBV5-4 to TRBJ2-7, with a possible D match to TRBD1 (6 bases). CDR1 and CDR2 from the germline V gene are SGHNT and YYREEE (reference sequence). The CDR3 is 15 amino acids. Deletions cut 3 bases from V and 4 bases from J, with 17 bases between. The CDR3 here is CASSSGQTLIYEQYF. CDR3 bases: TGTGCCAGCAGCTCGGGACAAACCTTAATATACGAGCAGTACTTC.

V gene TRBV11-1 combines with J gene TRBJ2-7; 8 bases map to TRBD2. Germline CDR1 SGHAT, CDR2 FQDESV (reference sequence). This CDR3 contains 15 residues. V was clipped by 4 bases and J by 0 bases; unmatched bases: 5. CDR3 coding DNA: TGTGCCAGCAGCTCAGAGCGGGAGTACTCCTACGAGCAGTACTTC. Translation: CASSSEREYSYEQYF.

This clone came up once. The rearrangement joins TRBV9 to TRBJ2-7; 14 nucleotides match TRBD2. The CDR3 sequence is 17 residues long. The V gene's germline CDR1 is SGDLS and CDR2 YYNGEE. The V segment lost 0 bases and the J segment 5 bases; nucleotides outside the gene matches: 7. CDR3 DNA: TGTGCCAGCAGCGTAGCAGGGACTAGCGGGAGCAGGGACGAGCAGTACTTC. It is translated as CASSVAGTSGSRDEQYF.

The chain links TRBV27 to TRBJ2-6, with 13 nucleotides matching TRBD2. The CDR3 loop spans 18 amino acids. Per the germline V gene, CDR1 is MNHEY and CDR2 is SMNVEV (reference sequence). The V and J ends lost 6 bases and 3 bases, in that order; junction bases with no gene match: 8. The CDR3 loop is CASRGLAGPQVGANVLTF. CDR3 DNA sequence: TGTGCCAGCAGGGGACTAGCGGGGCCACAGGTTGGGGCCAACGTCCTGACTTTC.

The chain links TRBV19 to TRBJ2-3, with TRBD2 matching over 12 bases. Losses at the gene ends were 10 bases for V and 2 bases for J; bases not matched to a gene: 4. Per germline, CDR1 LNHDA and CDR2 SQIVND (reference sequence). The CDR3 has 14 amino acids. The CDR3 is CATTSGRNTDTQYF. The DNA of the CDR3 is TGTGCCACCACTAGCGGGAGGAACACAGATACGCAGTATTTT. The full variable domain, in which reference TRBV19 and TRBJ2-3 provide the parts outside the CDR3, is DGGITQSPKYLFRKEGQNVTLSCEQNLNHDAMYWYRQDPGQGLRLIYYSQIVNDFQKGDIAEGYSVSREKKESFPLTVTSAQKNPTAFYLCATTSGRNTDTQYFGPGTRLTVL.

The chain carries TRBV28 and TRBJ1-2; possible D gene TRBD1, 5 bases. V was trimmed by 8 bases and J by 4 bases, leaving 11 bases between them. CDR1 and CDR2 (germline): MDHEN, SYDVKM. The CDR3 extends over 12 amino acids. CDR3 DNA: TGTGCCAGCTTACAGGATTCCTATGGCTACACCTTC. Protein: CASLQDSYGYTF.

The J gene is TRBJ2-1, the V gene TRBV15, with 9 bases fitting TRBD2. Trimming cost V 5 bases and J 0 bases; bases outside gene matches: 8. This CDR3 is 17 amino acids long. The germline gives CDR1 LNHNV, CDR2 YYDKDF (reference sequence). The CDR3 here is CATSSGGGRASYNEQFF. In DNA form, the CDR3 reads TGTGCCACCAGCTCTGGAGGCGGGAGGGCCTCCTACAATGAGCAGTTCTTC.

The rearrangement uses TRBV10-3 and TRBJ2-2; TRBD1 matches at 7 bases. Germline V CDR1 and CDR2: ENHRY, SYGVKD. This CDR3 has 14 amino acids. Trimming removed 2 bases from V and 7 bases from J; junction bases left unmatched: 4. CDR3 in amino acids: CAISEEGAGGELFF. DNA for the CDR3: TGTGCCATCAGTGAGGAGGGGGCGGGCGGGGAGCTGTTTTTT.

The genes are TRBV4-3 and TRBJ2-5; the D is unclear. Between the trimmed V and J ends, which lost 0 bases and 2 bases, there was a span of 16 bases. CDR3 length: 17 amino acids. Germline V gives CDR1 LGHNA, CDR2 YSLEER. The CDR3 protein is CASSQDARPQAQETQYF. CDR3 sequence (DNA): TGCGCCAGCAGCCAAGATGCCCGCCCCCAGGCACAAGAGACCCAGTACTTC.

V and J are TRBV21-1 and TRBJ2-7; the table calls TRBD1, which could not be checked here. TRBV21-1 is a listed pseudogene. The CDR3 has 15 residues. The CDR3 sequence: CASSRWRTGSYEQYF. CDR3 nucleotide sequence: TGTGCCAGCAGCAGGTGGAGGACAGGCTCCTACGAGCAGTACTTC.